This paragraph reports one TCR beta chain. The data originate from a study of blood T cells in healthy people across ages. Then a second PCR, running about 6 to 12 cycles, was carried out with a sample-barcoded 5' primer and a J-beta primer mix. MiXCR, run by TCRdb on the 5' RACE reads, gives a single entry per CDR3 protein. The table lists approximately 1.5 million distinct CDR3 sequences, around 40% of them singletons. CDR3 size: 15 residues. The ends lost 1 base at V and 11 bases at J; junction bases unmatched: 10. The chain recombines TRBV12-3 or TRBV12-4 with TRBJ2-5; 10 nucleotides match TRBD2. The specimen was blood. This TCR was recovered from a woman between 18 and 29 years old in good health. CDR3 in amino acids: CASSLGLAGDNEQYF. Written as DNA, the CDR3 is TGTGCCAGCAGTTTAGGCCTAGCGGGAGACAATGAGCAGTACTTC.